Each of the 27 T cell receptor beta chains below was sequenced from the same sample in a study of cytomegalovirus exposure and HLA in healthy donors. PCR involved 60 Vbeta and 13 Jbeta primers. The repertoire was sequenced with immunoSEQ multiplex PCR; TCRdb's copy has only in-frame clones and lacks some. The profile shows more than 130,000 clones, 73% of them singletons. Sequencing input: PBMCs. Receptor source: a human donor in good health.

The J gene is TRBJ1-5, the V gene TRBV19, with 8 bases aligning to TRBD1. Germline CDR1 and CDR2: LNHDA and SQIVND (reference sequence). V lost 5 bases, J lost 2 bases, and 2 bases stayed unmatched. The CDR3 runs 14 residues. The CDR3 DNA reads as TGTGCCAGTAGTTCGGGACAGGGCAATCAGCCCCAGCATTTT. The encoded protein is CASSSGQGNQPQHF.

This clone has a handful of counts. This chain joins TRBV7-8 and TRBJ1-4, with D uncertain. Germline V gene lookup returns CDR1 SGHVS and CDR2 FQNEAQ. V lost 0 bases and J lost 0, with 11 bases in between. The CDR3 has 17 residues. CDR3 in amino acids: CASSLALGVTTNEKLFF. In nucleotides, the CDR3 is TGTGCCAGCAGCTTAGCGCTGGGCGTCACAACTAATGAAAAACTGTTTTTT.

This clone was seen at least ten times. This likely stems from a read error, as it lies one base from a far larger clone. The rearrangement joins TRBV13 to TRBJ2-1, with a weak D call TRBD2 (5 bases). Trimming removed 7 bases at V and 9 bases at J, with 7 bases between. Germline V gives CDR1 PRHDT, CDR2 FYEKMQ (reference sequence). The CDR3 is 10 residues long. The CDR3 DNA follows: TGTGCCAGCACGGGGTGTGAGCAGTTCTTC. Its protein is CASTGCEQFF.

This chain joins TRBV5-1 and TRBJ1-1, with 9 bases fitting TRBD1. The junction had 2 bases not matched to a gene; V was cut back by 1 base and J by 4 bases. This CDR3 is 14 amino acids long. The germline V gene encodes CDR1 SGHRS and CDR2 YFSETQ. For the CDR3, the DNA is TGCGCCAGCAGCTTGTTGACAGGGGGCACTGAAGCTTTCTTT. Its translation is CASSLLTGGTEAFF.

The rearrangement links TRBV11-3 to TRBJ1-1; possibly TRBD1 for D (6 bases). V was clipped by 10 bases and J by 0 bases, with 21 bases between them. The germline V gene encodes CDR1 SGHNT and CDR2 YENEEA. The CDR3 consists of 16 residues. Written as DNA, the CDR3 is TGTGCCACCGGGGGGCCTCCGGATACTATGAACACTGAAGCTTTCTTT. Its translation: CATGGPPDTMNTEAFF.

The genes are TRBV27 and TRBJ2-7, with D tentatively TRBD2 (6 bases). With 8 bases removed from V and 0 bases from J, the gap between germline ends came to 8 bases. The CDR3 loop spans 12 amino acids. Germline loops: CDR1 MNHEY, CDR2 SMNVEV (reference sequence). The CDR3 region has the DNA TGTGCCAGCGGGGGGATCTCCTACGAGCAGTACTTC. Translation gives CASGGISYEQYF.

This rearrangement joins TRBV2 to TRBJ2-7; 9 nucleotides agree with TRBD2. The germline gives CDR1 SNHLY, CDR2 FYNNEI. The CDR3 totals 13 residues. J was trimmed by 3 bases and V by 8 bases; bases with no gene match: 5. The CDR3 DNA follows: TGTGCCAGCTCGACTAGCGGCGGCTACGAGCAGTACTTC. Translation: CASSTSGGYEQYF.

This clone appeared a single time. The rearrangement links TRBV5-1 to TRBJ1-5; D is uncertain. V was cut by 0 bases and J by 1 base, with 2 bases left in between. The CDR3 is 13 residues long. Germline CDR1 SGHRS, CDR2 YFSETQ. CDR3 loop: CASSLASNQPQHF. The CDR3 nucleotides are TGCGCCAGCAGCTTGGCAAGCAATCAGCCCCAGCATTTT.

The CDR3 sequence is CASSRRTEQYF. DNA of the CDR3: TGTGCCAGCAGCCGCCGGACAGAGCAGTACTTC. The chain carries TRBV13 and TRBJ2-7; possible D gene TRBD1, 5 bases. The CDR3 length is 11 residues. V lost 5 bases to trimming and J lost 7 bases, with 9 bases between them. The germline CDR1 and CDR2 sequences are PRHDT and FYEKMQ (reference sequence).

V gene TRBV5-4 combines with J gene TRBJ1-2; 9 bases align to TRBD1. The CDR3 is 15 amino acids. The trim removed 4 bases at V and 4 bases at J, leaving 8 bases unmatched. CDR1 and CDR2 (germline): SGHNT, YYREEE (reference sequence). Written as DNA, the CDR3 is TGTGCCAGCAGCCCGCGCGGGACAGGGTTCTATGGCTACACCTTC. This gives the protein CASSPRGTGFYGYTF.

V and J are TRBV28 and TRBJ1-2, with D perhaps TRBD1 (6 bases). The CDR3 consists of 14 residues. Per the germline V gene, CDR1 is MDHEN and CDR2 is SYDVKM. Trimming took 5 bases from V and 6 from J, leaving 16 bases between them. The DNA for the CDR3 is TGTGCCAGCAGTGAATCAGGGGAGGGGGATGGCTACACCTTC. Its protein product is CASSESGEGDGYTF.

This clone was recorded a few times. The chain is built from TRBV10-2 and TRBJ2-5, with a weak D call TRBD1 (5 bases). V was clipped by 6 bases and J by 2 bases, with 13 bases between them. This CDR3 is 14 amino acids long. Germline V gene data show CDR1 as WSHSY and CDR2 as SAAADI. The CDR3 here is CASRVAGSQETQYF. For the CDR3, the DNA is TGCGCCAGCAGAGTTGCAGGGTCACAAGAGACCCAGTACTTC.

The chain uses TRBV11-2 and TRBJ2-1; D call uncertain. Germline lookup yields CDR1 SGHAT and CDR2 FQNNGV. The V end was cut by 0 bases, the J end by 12 bases, with 12 bases between. CDR3 length: 13 amino acids. CDR3: CASSLDTARMQFF. For the CDR3, the DNA is TGTGCCAGCAGCTTAGATACTGCGAGAATGCAGTTCTTC.

This rearrangement joins TRBV6-6 to TRBJ2-3; 12 bases fit TRBD2. The CDR3 runs 16 residues. The V gene's germline CDR1 is MNHNY and CDR2 SVGAGI (reference sequence). Trimming at V came to 1 base and at J to 6 bases, leaving 5 bases not matched to a gene. The CDR3 protein is CASSYFSSGGGDTQYF. The CDR3 nucleotides are TGTGCCAGCAGTTACTTTTCTAGCGGGGGGGGCGATACGCAGTATTTT.

This clone was observed a handful of times. This chain uses TRBV7-8 with TRBJ1-1; possible D gene TRBD1, 5 bases. The CDR3 is made up of 14 amino acids. Germline CDR1 is SGHVS and CDR2 is FQNEAQ. The V end was cut by 7 bases, the J end by 1 base, with 13 bases between. Written as DNA, the CDR3 is TGTGCCAGCATAGGTGGGGCCGAGAACACTGAAGCTTTCTTT. This sequence encodes CASIGGAENTEAFF.

A few counts support this clone. CDR3 in amino acids: CATSRESGKGGEQFF. The DNA of the CDR3 is TGTGCCACCAGCAGAGAAAGCGGGAAAGGGGGTGAGCAGTTCTTC. The V gene is TRBV15, the J gene TRBJ2-1; tentative D call: TRBD2 (7 bases). With 0 bases removed from V and 9 bases from J, the gap between germline ends came to 15 bases. This CDR3 is built from 15 residues. CDR1 is LNHNV and CDR2 is YYDKDF in the germline V gene (reference sequence).

The chain employs TRBV2 and TRBJ2-2; 7 bases are a match to TRBD1. CDR1 and CDR2 (germline): SNHLY, FYNNEI. The CDR3 contains 15 residues. Losses at the gene ends were 7 bases for V and 1 base for J; bases not matched to a gene: 6. The CDR3 sequence is CASNLDRMNTGELFF. The CDR3 region has the DNA TGTGCCAGCAATTTGGACAGGATGAACACCGGGGAGCTGTTTTTT.

This rearrangement joins TRBV5-1 to TRBJ2-5; the match to TRBD1 covers 12 bases. The CDR3 spans 15 residues. V gave up 4 bases and J gave up 3 bases; unmatched junction bases: 4. Per the germline V gene, CDR1 is SGHRS and CDR2 is YFSETQ. The CDR3 nucleotides read TGCGCCAGCAGCCCTGGGACAGGGGGCGAAGAGACCCAGTACTTC. This encodes CASSPGTGGEETQYF.

Of note for this clone: Mismatch with germline at one junction end may stem from a read error. The V call is TRBV7-7, the J call TRBJ2-3; D remains ambiguous. Per the germline V gene, CDR1 is SSHAT and CDR2 is FNYEAQ (reference sequence). The CDR3 sequence is 13 residues long. In DNA form, the CDR3 reads TGTGCTAGCAGCTTAGATCGGGCAGATACGCAGTATTTT. This translates into CASSLDRADTQYF.

This chain connects TRBV7-2 to TRBJ2-3; a possible D gene is TRBD1 (8 bases). This CDR3 comprises 16 residues. V gave up 1 base and J gave up 5 bases, with 16 bases separating them. Germline-derived CDR1 and CDR2 are SGHTA and FQGNSA. The CDR3 nucleotides are TGTGCCAGCAGCTTAGAGGACAGGGCGGGAGTAGATACGCAGTATTTT. It translates to CASSLEDRAGVDTQYF.

V gene TRBV12-5 combines with J gene TRBJ2-2; TRBD2 matches 9 bases. The CDR3 has 13 amino acids. V gave up 5 bases and J gave up 11 bases; unmatched junction bases: 6. Per the germline V gene, CDR1 is LGHNT and CDR2 is FRNRAP. In DNA, the CDR3 is TGTGCTAGTGGTGCGGGGGGGGAAGGAGAGCTGTTTTTT. Translated, it gives CASGAGGEGELFF.

The genes are TRBV27 and TRBJ2-2; D possibly corresponds to TRBD1 (5 bases). The V gene's germline CDR1 is MNHEY and CDR2 SMNVEV (reference sequence). The CDR3 runs 15 residues. V lost 5 bases to trimming and J lost 0 bases, with 10 bases between them. The CDR3 sequence: CASSLLTANTGELFF. The CDR3 DNA reads TGTGCCAGCAGTCTGCTGACAGCGAACACCGGGGAGCTGTTTTTT.

This sequence joins TRBV6-1 and TRBJ2-7, with D perhaps matching TRBD1 (5 bases). The CDR3 loop spans 15 amino acids. V was shortened by 6 bases and J by 2 bases, with 17 bases between the two germline ends. The germline V gene encodes CDR1 MNHNS and CDR2 SASEGT. This chain's CDR3 is CASSSPTGATYEQYF. As DNA, the CDR3 is TGTGCCAGCAGCTCGCCAACAGGCGCCACCTACGAGCAGTACTTC.

The chain links TRBV14 to TRBJ2-3; the match to TRBD2 covers 11 bases. Trimming at V came to 6 bases and at J to 2 bases, leaving 4 bases not matched to a gene. This CDR3 contains 15 residues. The germline V gene encodes CDR1 SGHDN and CDR2 FVKESK. DNA of the CDR3: TGTGCCAGCAGTCCTAGCGGGAGGTTCACAGATACGCAGTATTTT. This translates into CASSPSGRFTDTQYF. The complete variable domain, with remaining parts taken from reference TRBV14 and TRBJ2-3, reads EAGVTQFPSHSVIEKGQTVTLRCDPISGHDNLYWYRRVMGKEIKFLLHFVKESKQDESGMPNNRFLAERTGGTYSTLKVQPAELEDSGVYFCASSPSGRFTDTQYFGPGTRLTVL.

This clone appeared a few times. The chain uses TRBV7-8 and TRBJ2-5, with 8 positions matching TRBD2. Germline-derived CDR1 and CDR2 are SGHVS and FQNEAQ. V trimming: 4 bases; J trimming: 1 base; junction bases outside the gene matches: 5. CDR3 length equals 15 residues. In nucleotides, the CDR3 is TGTGCCAGCAGCTGGGCGAGCGGGGGCCAAGAGACCCAGTACTTC. Translated, it gives CASSWASGGQETQYF.

The genes are TRBV28 and TRBJ1-2; 9 bases align to TRBD1. The ends lost 8 bases at V and 8 bases at J; junction bases unmatched: 12. Looked up from germline, CDR1 is MDHEN and CDR2 is SYDVKM. The CDR3 sequence is 14 residues long. CDR3 amino acids: CASGGVQGAEGYTF. In DNA, the CDR3 is TGTGCCAGCGGGGGGGTACAGGGGGCGGAGGGCTACACCTTC.

The genes are TRBV28 and TRBJ1-1; the D is unclear. V lost 1 base and J lost 1, with 7 bases in between. From germline, CDR1 is MDHEN and CDR2 SYDVKM. This CDR3 has 14 residues. CDR3 sequence (DNA): TGTGCCAGCAGTTTATTGCAGCGGAACACTGAAGCTTTCTTT. Protein product: CASSLLQRNTEAFF.